The 24 T cell receptor beta chains below all came from one sample that was sequenced in a study of blood T cell repertoires in COVID-19. Sequencing used immunoSEQ multiplex PCR; TCRdb keeps in-frame clones, though not all of them. The sample records approximately 75,000 clones, more than 80% being singletons. The sample comprised peripheral blood. These TCRs come from a human donor in a cohort sampled during active COVID-19.

The chain recombines TRBV18 with TRBJ2-1; 10 nucleotides agree with TRBD2. J was trimmed by 4 bases and V by 0 bases; bases with no gene match: 9. The CDR3 runs to 18 residues. Germline values: CDR1 KGHSH, CDR2 LQKENI. The CDR3 sequence: CASSPPPSGGRLYNEQFF. The CDR3 DNA is TGTGCCAGCTCACCACCCCCTAGCGGGGGCCGACTTTACAATGAGCAGTTCTTC. The full variable domain, completed using reference TRBV18 and TRBJ2-1, is NAGVMQNPRHLVRRRGQEARLRCSPMKGHSHVYWYRQLPEEGLKFMVYLQKENIIDESGMPKERFSAEFPKEGPSILRIQQVVRGDSAAYFCASSPPPSGGRLYNEQFFGPGTRLTVL.

The DNA of the CDR3 is TGTGCCAGCAGCGTCAAACTAGGGCCGAACACCGGGGAGCTGTTTTTT. Translation: CASSVKLGPNTGELFF. The chain combines TRBV9 with TRBJ2-2, with a tentative D call TRBD2 (5 bases). The germline V and J ends were trimmed by 2 bases and 0 bases, with 11 bases remaining between them. Germline V gene sequence: CDR1 SGDLS, CDR2 YYNGEE. CDR3 length: 16 amino acids.

As DNA, the CDR3 is TGTGCCAGCAGCCAAGTGGCGGGAGAGCAGTTCTTC. Translating gives CASSQVAGEQFF. The chain employs TRBV3-1 (or the pseudogene TRBV3-2) and TRBJ2-1; D is possibly TRBD2 (6 bases). This CDR3 has 12 residues. Trimming shortened V by 1 base and J by 10 bases, and 8 bases separated the two germline ends. Per germline, CDR1 LGHDT and CDR2 YNNKEL (reference sequence).

The rearrangement uses TRBV5-1 and TRBJ2-1; 15 positions match TRBD2. V lost 4 bases and J lost 3; bases outside the gene matches: 8. This CDR3 spans 18 amino acids. CDR1 is SGHRS, CDR2 YFSETQ, per germline. The CDR3 nucleotides are TGCGCCAGCAGCCCCTATCGGACTAGCGGGGGGGACTACAATGAGCAGTTCTTC. It encodes CASSPYRTSGGDYNEQFF.

This chain joins TRBV7-7 and TRBJ2-2; TRBD1 agrees at 8 bases. The CDR3 is 15 amino acids. In germline, CDR1 is SSHAT, CDR2 FNYEAQ (reference sequence). Trimming cost V 3 bases and J 3 bases; bases outside gene matches: 3. The CDR3 reads CASSLQGADTGELFF. The DNA of the CDR3 is TGTGCCAGCAGCTTGCAGGGGGCTGACACCGGGGAGCTGTTTTTT.

This clone was found once. The chain has TRBV7-9 and TRBJ2-5, with TRBD1 matching 7 bases. CDR3 length equals 15 residues. Trimming removed 6 bases from V and 2 bases from J; junction bases left unmatched: 9. The germline V gene encodes CDR1 SEHNR and CDR2 FQNEAQ (reference sequence). This CDR3 is CASSQTQGVQETQYF. The CDR3 region has the DNA TGTGCCAGCAGTCAAACTCAGGGGGTTCAAGAGACCCAGTACTTC. The full variable domain, in which reference TRBV7-9 and TRBJ2-5 provide the parts outside the CDR3, is DTGVSQNPRHKITKRGQNVTFRCDPISEHNRLYWYRQTLGQGPEFLTYFQNEAQLEKSRLLSDRFSAERPKGSFSTLEIQRTEQGDSAMYLCASSQTQGVQETQYFGPGTRLLVL.

This clone showed up just once. This clone may be a read error of a much larger clone one base away. Other DNA sequences in this sample translate to the same CDR3. This chain uses TRBV5-1 with TRBJ1-5; 7 bases line up with TRBD1. Looked up from germline, CDR1 is SGHRS and CDR2 is YFSETQ. V was pared by 0 bases and J by 5 bases, with 5 bases of the junction left unmatched. CDR3 length: 15 amino acids. The CDR3 nucleotides are TGCGCCAGCAGCTTGGAGGGGGCCGGGTATCAGCCCCAGCATTTT. Amino acids: CASSLEGAGYQPQHF.

This chain connects TRBV9 to TRBJ1-4, with 7 bases identical to TRBD1. V shed 0 bases and J 7 bases; nucleotides not matched to a gene: 3. Looked up from germline, CDR1 is SGDLS and CDR2 is YYNGEE. CDR3 length: 14 amino acids. The CDR3 DNA sequence: TGTGCCAGCAGCGTAGGACAGGGTGGTGAAAAACTGTTTTTT. Protein product: CASSVGQGGEKLFF. The variable domain in full, completed from reference TRBV9 and TRBJ1-4, reads DSGVTQTPKHLITATGQRVTLRCSPRSGDLSVYWYQQSLDQGLQFLIQYYNGEERAKGNILERFSAQQFPDLHSELNLSSLELGDSALYFCASSVGQGGEKLFFGSGTQLSVL.

This chain links TRBV2 with TRBJ2-4; 7 bases align to TRBD1. This CDR3 is built from 13 residues. V lost 8 bases to trimming and J lost 3 bases; unmatched junction nucleotides: 4. Germline lookup yields CDR1 SNHLY and CDR2 FYNNEI. The CDR3 is CASLGQIKNIQYF. The CDR3 DNA sequence: TGTGCCAGCTTGGGACAGATCAAAAACATTCAGTACTTC. The whole variable domain, remainder taken from reference TRBV2 and TRBJ2-4, is EPEVTQTPSHQVTQMGQEVILRCVPISNHLYFYWYRQILGQKVEFLVSFYNNEISEKSEIFDDQFSVERPDGSNFTLKIRSTKLEDSAMYFCASLGQIKNIQYFGAGTRLSVL.

The rearrangement uses TRBV7-2 and TRBJ2-2; 7 bases fit TRBD2. The V gene's germline CDR1 is SGHTA and CDR2 FQGNSA. Unmatched junction bases numbered 7, after V lost 5 bases and J lost 1 base. CDR3 length: 16 amino acids. CDR3 nucleotide sequence: TGTGCCAGCAGCCCAAGGACTAGTTTGAACACCGGGGAGCTGTTTTTT. Translating gives CASSPRTSLNTGELFF.

The chain employs TRBV5-1 and TRBJ1-3; TRBD1 aligns across 11 bases. The germline V gene has CDR1 SGHRS and CDR2 YFSETQ. CDR3 length equals 15 residues. V lost 0 bases to trimming and J lost 8 bases; unmatched junction nucleotides: 4. The CDR3 DNA is TGCGCCAGCAGCTTGGCCCCGGGACAGGGGGACACCATATATTTT. Amino acid sequence: CASSLAPGQGDTIYF.

The rearrangement uses TRBV7-2 and TRBJ1-2, with TRBD1 matching 7 bases. The CDR3 consists of 15 residues. The V segment lost 5 bases and the J segment 4 bases; nucleotides outside the gene matches: 10. Germline CDR1 SGHTA, CDR2 FQGNSA. CDR3 region: CASSPPGGLGYGYTF. The CDR3 coding sequence is TGTGCCAGCAGCCCCCCAGGGGGTTTGGGCTATGGCTACACCTTC.

This chain joins TRBV28 and TRBJ1-2; 11 bases align to TRBD1. The germline gives CDR1 MDHEN, CDR2 SYDVKM. This CDR3 spans 13 amino acids. Trimming took 10 bases from V and 9 from J; bases not matched to a gene: 10. The CDR3 nucleotides are TGTGCCATGTCGGGACAGGGGGTTAGGAGCTACACCTTC. This sequence encodes CAMSGQGVRSYTF.

The gene calls are TRBV9 and TRBJ2-5, with TRBD2 matching 7 bases. J gave up 5 bases and V 0 bases, and 13 bases lay outside the gene matches. The CDR3 runs 17 residues. In germline, CDR1 is SGDLS, CDR2 YYNGEE. CDR3 sequence reads: CASSVEGAGSHRETQYF. As DNA, the CDR3 is TGTGCCAGCAGCGTAGAGGGAGCGGGGTCCCACCGGGAGACCCAGTACTTC.

This chain uses TRBV18 with TRBJ1-4; 8 bases are a match to TRBD1. Germline V gene sequence: CDR1 KGHSH, CDR2 LQKENI. With 2 bases clipped from V and 6 bases from J, the junction kept 8 bases outside the gene matches. The CDR3 covers 16 residues. CDR3 region: CASSPTAGGQDEKLFF. CDR3 nucleotide sequence: TGTGCCAGCTCACCAACGGCAGGGGGCCAGGATGAAAAACTGTTTTTT.

The chain joins TRBV25-1 to TRBJ2-2, with 8 bases identical to TRBD2. Per germline, CDR1 MGHDK and CDR2 SYGVNS. Unmatched junction bases numbered 12, after V lost 3 bases and J lost 6 bases. This CDR3 comprises 17 residues. In nucleotides, the CDR3 is TGTGCCAGCAGTGATGGATTGGCGGGGGGTAGCGCCGGGGAGCTGTTTTTT. Amino acid sequence: CASSDGLAGGSAGELFF. Using reference TRBV25-1 and TRBJ2-2 for the parts outside the CDR3, the full variable domain is EADIYQTPRYLVIGTGKKITLECSQTMGHDKMYWYQQDPGMELHLIHYSYGVNSTEKGDLSSESTVSRIRTEHFPLTLESARPSHTSQYLCASSDGLAGGSAGELFFGEGSRLTVL.

The gene calls are TRBV19 and TRBJ1-4, with 7 bases that match TRBD1. The germline gives CDR1 LNHDA, CDR2 SQIVND (reference sequence). J lost 4 bases, V lost 5 bases, and 4 bases had no gene match. This CDR3 region has 14 residues. In DNA form, the CDR3 reads TGTGCCAGTAGTTCCAGGGGGTTTAATGAAAAACTGTTTTTT. It codes for CASSSRGFNEKLFF.

The chain is built from TRBV6-6 and TRBJ1-6; 7 nucleotides line up with TRBD1. V was clipped by 5 bases and J by 0 bases; unmatched bases: 4. CDR3 length: 16 amino acids. Per the germline V gene, CDR1 is MNHNY and CDR2 is SVGAGI (reference sequence). The DNA of the CDR3 is TGTGCCAGCAGTAGCGGACAGGTCTCCTATAATTCACCCCTCCACTTT. It codes for CASSSGQVSYNSPLHF.

V usage is TRBV18 and J usage is TRBJ1-5, with D tentatively TRBD1 (6 bases). V gave up 0 bases and J gave up 7 bases, with 13 bases separating them. Germline V CDR1 and CDR2: KGHSH, LQKENI. The CDR3 length is 15 residues. The CDR3 sequence is CASSPPQGGYQPQHF. In nucleotides, the CDR3 is TGTGCCAGCTCACCACCACAGGGAGGGTACCAGCCCCAGCATTTT. The entire variable domain, with the rest obtained from reference TRBV18 and TRBJ1-5, is as follows: NAGVMQNPRHLVRRRGQEARLRCSPMKGHSHVYWYRQLPEEGLKFMVYLQKENIIDESGMPKERFSAEFPKEGPSILRIQQVVRGDSAAYFCASSPPQGGYQPQHFGDGTRLSIL.

This clone occurred once. This chain connects TRBV18 to TRBJ1-1; maybe TRBD1 (6 bases). The CDR3 sequence is 15 residues long. Germline V CDR1 and CDR2: KGHSH, LQKENI. V was cut by 3 bases and J by 1 base, with 12 bases left in between. For the CDR3, the DNA is TGTGCCAGCTCACCCTCGGGGGGGCCGAACACTGAAGCTTTCTTT. It yields the protein CASSPSGGPNTEAFF.

This chain connects TRBV13 to TRBJ2-1; TRBD2 matches at 14 bases. The V segment lost 5 bases and the J segment 4 bases; nucleotides outside the gene matches: 1. Germline assignment: CDR1 PRHDT and CDR2 FYEKMQ (reference sequence). The CDR3 runs 15 residues. CDR3 nucleotide sequence: TGTGCCAGCAGCCGGACTAGCGGGGGGTACAATGAGCAGTTCTTC. Its protein is CASSRTSGGYNEQFF.

This chain joins TRBV27 and TRBJ1-6; 10 bases agree with TRBD1. Per the germline V gene, CDR1 is MNHEY and CDR2 is SMNVEV (reference sequence). The V segment lost 0 bases and the J segment 10 bases; nucleotides outside the gene matches: 6. The CDR3 is 16 amino acids. As DNA, the CDR3 is TGTGCCAGCAGTTTATCAAGACAGGGGGCAAAATCACCCCTCCACTTT. Translation: CASSLSRQGAKSPLHF.

DNA for the CDR3: TGTGCCAGCAGTCCGACAGGGGGCCCTAATGAAAAACTGTTTTTT. As protein: CASSPTGGPNEKLFF. This chain links TRBV6-5 with TRBJ1-4; 10 bases align to TRBD1. The V gene's germline CDR1 is MNHEY and CDR2 SVGAGI. After removal of 5 bases from V and 3 bases from J, the junction contained 3 bases not matched to a gene. The CDR3 runs 15 residues.

This clone appeared once. The rearrangement links TRBV5-6 to TRBJ1-2, with TRBD1 identical over 10 bases. The CDR3 totals 14 residues. Looked up from germline, CDR1 is SGHDT and CDR2 is YYEEEE. Trimming removed 4 bases from V and 7 bases from J; junction bases left unmatched: 7. The CDR3 loop reads CASSAGTGAGGYTF. DNA of the CDR3: TGTGCCAGCAGCGCCGGGACAGGGGCGGGTGGCTACACCTTC.